The 29 T cell receptor beta chains below all came from one sample that was sequenced in a study of T cells after yellow fever vaccination. TCRdb fed the 5' RACE reads into MiXCR, producing one record per CDR3 protein. The data show a few hundred thousand distinct CDR3 sequences, roughly 7.5% seen once. This specimen was PBMCs, taken about 49 days after the first yellow fever vaccination. These receptor sequences come from a man younger than 35 who received the YFV17D yellow fever vaccine.

The table lists this clonotype with many counts. The rearrangement uses TRBV5-1 and TRBJ2-3; D call uncertain. Germline V gene lookup returns CDR1 SGHRS and CDR2 YFSETQ. The V end lost 5 bases, the J end lost 1 base, and 11 bases lay between the germline ends. CDR3 length: 14 residues. The DNA of the CDR3 is TGCGCCAGCAGTCTGTCTCCGGGCACAGATACGCAGTATTTT. Encoded protein: CASSLSPGTDTQYF.

The V gene is TRBV6-1, the J gene TRBJ2-2, with 13 bases matching TRBD2. Germline-derived CDR1 and CDR2 are MNHNS and SASEGT. The CDR3 has 16 amino acids. Trimming at V came to 6 bases and at J to 7 bases, leaving 8 bases not matched to a gene. The CDR3 DNA is TGTGCCAGCAGCAGTACTAGCGGGGGGGCCGTCGGGGAGCTGTTTTTT. It codes for CASSSTSGGAVGELFF.

This clonotype has a handful of counts. The chain joins TRBV5-6 to TRBJ2-5, with 11 nucleotides matching TRBD1. Germline lookup yields CDR1 SGHDT and CDR2 YYEEEE. The length of the CDR3 is 16 residues. With 3 bases clipped from V and 5 bases from J, the junction kept 9 bases outside the gene matches. The CDR3 coding sequence is TGTGCCAGCAGCTCTCCGGGGACAGGGGGAATCGAGACCCAGTACTTC. Its protein is CASSSPGTGGIETQYF.

At least ten counts were recorded for this clonotype. CDR3 nucleotides: TGTGCCAGCAGTTTTGGACCTGCCTACGAGCAGTACTTC. Translating it yields CASSFGPAYEQYF. V gene TRBV12-3 or TRBV12-4 combines with J gene TRBJ2-7, with no clear D. This CDR3 spans 13 amino acids. Trimming took 3 bases from V and 2 from J, leaving 8 bases between them.

This clonotype was found many times. The junction and the germline gene differ at one end; a read error may be behind it. The chain employs TRBV7-9 and TRBJ2-4; D possibly corresponds to TRBD2 (5 bases). In germline, CDR1 is SEHNR, CDR2 FQNEAQ (reference sequence). This CDR3 has 11 residues. CDR3 sequence reads: CASSLGDLAHF. CDR3 DNA sequence: TGTGCCAGCAGCTTAGGAGATCTAGCTCACTTC.

This clonotype was counted many times. The V call is TRBV5-5, the J call TRBJ1-1; 9 bases match TRBD1. This CDR3 has 15 residues. The germline V gene has CDR1 SGHKS and CDR2 YYEKEE (reference sequence). Trimming removed 4 bases from V and 2 bases from J; junction bases left unmatched: 6. The CDR3 DNA sequence: TGTGCCAGCAGCCCGGGACAGGGCTATAACACTGAAGCTTTCTTT. Translation gives CASSPGQGYNTEAFF.

This clonotype came up a few times. The rearrangement uses TRBV18 and TRBJ2-1; possible D gene TRBD2, 6 bases. Germline assignment: CDR1 KGHSH and CDR2 LQKENI. The V and J ends lost 3 bases and 9 bases respectively, with 18 bases between them. CDR3 size: 15 residues. The CDR3 spells CASSPRGGPEGEQFF. For the CDR3, the DNA is TGTGCCAGCTCACCGAGGGGAGGACCCGAGGGTGAGCAGTTCTTC.

Many counts were recorded for this clonotype. The chain couples TRBV7-9 to TRBJ2-1; 14 nucleotides line up with TRBD2. There are 15 residues in the CDR3. Germline trimming cut 3 bases from V and 12 bases from J; bases unmatched to any gene: 7. Germline CDR1 reads SEHNR; CDR2 reads FQNEAQ (reference sequence). The CDR3 protein is CASSFPYGLAGGQFF. For the CDR3, the DNA is TGTGCCAGCAGCTTCCCATACGGACTAGCGGGGGGGCAGTTCTTC. The variable domain in full, completed from reference TRBV7-9 and TRBJ2-1, reads DTGVSQNPRHKITKRGQNVTFRCDPISEHNRLYWYRQTLGQGPEFLTYFQNEAQLEKSRLLSDRFSAERPKGSFSTLEIQRTEQGDSAMYLCASSFPYGLAGGQFFGPGTRLTVL.

In this sample, this clonotype turned up a few times. This chain joins TRBV7-9 and TRBJ2-7, with D unresolved. Germline-derived CDR1 and CDR2 are SEHNR and FQNEAQ (reference sequence). V gave up 5 bases and J gave up 0 bases, with 11 bases separating them. This CDR3 spans 14 amino acids. The chain's CDR3 is CASSPNLGSYEQYV. CDR3 sequence (DNA): TGTGCCAGCAGCCCAAATTTAGGCTCCTACGAGCAGTACGTC.

This clonotype was observed at least ten times. The chain employs TRBV14 and TRBJ2-2; D gene uncertain. CDR3 size: 15 residues. V dropped 0 bases and J dropped 5 bases, with 10 bases sitting between them. Germline V gene sequence: CDR1 SGHDN, CDR2 FVKESK. The CDR3 nucleotides are TGTGCCAGCAGCCAAGAGTCGGCAGTTACCGGGGAGCTGTTTTTT. Translation gives CASSQESAVTGELFF. Full variable domain (missing parts from reference TRBV14 and TRBJ2-2): EAGVTQFPSHSVIEKGQTVTLRCDPISGHDNLYWYRRVMGKEIKFLLHFVKESKQDESGMPNNRFLAERTGGTYSTLKVQPAELEDSGVYFCASSQESAVTGELFFGEGSRLTVL.

This clonotype has at least ten counts. At one of its ends the junction is not consistent with the germline gene, which may arise from a read error. The genes are TRBV7-9 and TRBJ2-3; 9 bases line up with TRBD2. The CDR3 totals 14 residues. Germline lookup yields CDR1 SEHNR and CDR2 FQNEAQ (reference sequence). CDR3: CASSLAGVTDTQYF. Here the CDR3 DNA reads TGTGCCAGCAGTTTAGCGGGGGTGACAGATACGCAGTATTTT.

This clonotype was counted only a few times. The chain links TRBV7-2 to TRBJ1-6; D gene unclear. CDR3 length: 16 residues. Trimming took off 7 bases at V and 3 bases at J, with 16 bases between the two ends. Germline V lookup: CDR1 SGHTA, CDR2 FQGNSA. The CDR3: CASNPGEGHYNSPLHF. The CDR3 nucleotides read TGTGCCAGCAACCCTGGGGAAGGCCACTATAATTCACCCCTCCACTTT.

V and J are TRBV28 and TRBJ2-1, with D maybe TRBD1 (5 bases). The germline CDR1 and CDR2 sequences are MDHEN and SYDVKM. The CDR3 spans 16 residues. V was cut by 3 bases and J by 7 bases, with 19 bases left in between. CDR3 region: CASSFSAVTAINEQFF. CDR3 in DNA: TGTGCCAGCAGTTTTTCCGCCGTGACAGCCATTAATGAGCAGTTCTTC.

This clonotype came up many times. This chain joins TRBV7-9 and TRBJ1-4; 7 bases are a match to TRBD1. The CDR3 is 13 amino acids. The trim removed 5 bases at V and 7 bases at J, leaving 4 bases unmatched. In germline, CDR1 is SEHNR, CDR2 FQNEAQ (reference sequence). This chain's CDR3 is CASSIPGGEKLFF. The CDR3 DNA sequence: TGTGCCAGCAGCATCCCAGGGGGTGAAAAACTGTTTTTT.

J is TRBJ2-1 and V is TRBV28; TRBD1 agrees at 12 bases. CDR3 size: 18 residues. Germline V gene data show CDR1 as MDHEN and CDR2 as SYDVKM. The junction had 17 bases not matched to a gene; V was cut back by 5 bases and J by 9 bases. The CDR3 bases are TGTGCCAGCAGTATGACGGGACAGGGGGCGATTTCTTATGGTGAGCAGTTCTTC. Translating it yields CASSMTGQGAISYGEQFF.

The rearrangement joins TRBV12-3 or TRBV12-4 to TRBJ1-6; no clear D. There are 13 residues in the CDR3. V was clipped by 6 bases and J by 6 bases, with 9 bases between them. CDR3 loop: CASSSDANSPLHF. In DNA, the CDR3 is TGTGCCAGCAGCTCCGACGCTAATTCACCCCTCCACTTT.

This clonotype was seen a few times. The CDR3 is CASSQQGSGANVLTF. For the CDR3, the DNA is TGCGCCAGCAGCCAACAGGGCTCTGGGGCCAACGTCCTGACTTTC. The chain has TRBV4-3 and TRBJ2-6; maybe TRBD1 (5 bases). From germline, CDR1 is LGHNA and CDR2 YSLEER. Trimming took off 2 bases at V and 0 bases at J, with 5 bases between the two ends. The CDR3 totals 15 residues.

This clonotype came up a few times. This chain uses TRBV24-1 with TRBJ1-1; D ambiguous. The length of the CDR3 is 13 residues. Germline V gene lookup returns CDR1 KGHDR and CDR2 SFDVKD. Deletions cut 10 bases from V and 1 base from J, with 12 bases between. CDR3 DNA sequence: TGTGCCACACCGAAAAAGTGGAACACTGAAGCTTTCTTT. Translation gives CATPKKWNTEAFF.

This clonotype has only a few counts. This chain joins TRBV28 and TRBJ2-5; 9 bases match TRBD2. Trimming at V came to 6 bases and at J to 5 bases, leaving 7 bases not matched to a gene. Per germline, CDR1 MDHEN and CDR2 SYDVKM. There are 14 residues in the CDR3. The CDR3 DNA reads as TGTGCCAGCAGCAGAGCGGGGGGCGGGGAGACCCAGTACTTC. Protein: CASSRAGGGETQYF.

The chain has TRBV19 and TRBJ1-6; D gene ambiguous. The V gene's germline CDR1 is LNHDA and CDR2 SQIVND (reference sequence). V was pared by 3 bases and J by 7 bases, with 7 bases between. This CDR3 has 13 amino acids. The CDR3 region is CASSISANSPLHF. The CDR3 bases are TGTGCCAGTAGTATCAGTGCGAATTCACCCCTCCACTTT.

V usage is TRBV13 and J usage is TRBJ2-7; 7 bases map to TRBD1. The germline gives CDR1 PRHDT, CDR2 FYEKMQ (reference sequence). The CDR3 consists of 17 residues. Germline trimming cut 2 bases from V and 8 bases from J; bases unmatched to any gene: 18. The CDR3 coding sequence is TGTGCCAGCAGCTTAAAGGGGGCCAGACAGGCGCCTCGTCAGCAGTACTTC. Its translation is CASSLKGARQAPRQQYF.

The CDR3 DNA reads as TGTGCCAGCAGTTTTGGGACCCTGTACACTGAAGCTTTCTTT. This encodes CASSFGTLYTEAFF. The rearrangement uses TRBV12-3 or TRBV12-4 and TRBJ1-1; TRBD1 is a possible D gene (5 bases). This CDR3 contains 14 residues. V dropped 3 bases and J dropped 3 bases, with 11 bases sitting between them.

This clonotype was found a few times. J is TRBJ2-7 and V is TRBV20-1, with 10 nucleotides matching TRBD1. This CDR3 spans 15 amino acids. Germline assignment: CDR1 DFQATT and CDR2 SNEGSKA (reference sequence). V dropped 0 bases and J dropped 4; count of bases not matched to a gene: 6. CDR3 protein: CSARDRDRGNYEQYV. Here the CDR3 DNA reads TGCAGTGCTAGAGATCGGGACAGGGGCAATTACGAGCAGTACGTC.

This clonotype showed up just a few times. V is TRBV20-1 and J is TRBJ1-2; 8 positions agree with TRBD1. The CDR3 totals 15 residues. After removal of 1 base from V and 4 bases from J, the junction contained 8 bases not matched to a gene. Per germline, CDR1 DFQATT and CDR2 SNEGSKA (reference sequence). The CDR3, as DNA: TGCAGTGCTAGAGCAGGAACAGGGGGTACCTATGGCTACACCTTC. As protein: CSARAGTGGTYGYTF.

V and J are TRBV5-4 and TRBJ2-5; TRBD2 agrees at 7 bases. Germline trimming cut 0 bases from V and 10 bases from J; bases unmatched to any gene: 9. This CDR3 contains 14 residues. CDR1 and CDR2 (germline): SGHNT, YYREEE (reference sequence). The CDR3 reads CASSLAGTTGYQYF. CDR3 sequence (DNA): TGTGCCAGCAGCTTGGCCGGGACTACCGGATACCAGTACTTC. Based on the CDR3 plus reference TRBV5-4 and TRBJ2-5, the full variable domain is ETGVTQSPTHLIKTRGQQVTLRCSSQSGHNTVSWYQQALGQGPQFIFQYYREEENGRGNFPPRFSGLQFPNYSSELNVNALELDDSALYLCASSLAGTTGYQYFGPGTRLLVL.

This clonotype was detected only a few times. The chain is built from TRBV4-3 and TRBJ2-3; D uncertain. V was clipped by 3 bases and J by 4 bases, with 8 bases between them. The CDR3 runs to 13 residues. Germline V CDR1 and CDR2: LGHNA, YSLEER. The CDR3 region is CASSQGPADTQYF. In DNA, the CDR3 is TGCGCCAGCAGCCAGGGTCCCGCAGATACGCAGTATTTT.

Many counts were recorded for this clonotype. V usage is TRBV7-2 and J usage is TRBJ2-7; D tentatively fits TRBD1 or TRBD2 (5 bases each). Trimming left V 3 bases short and J 0 bases short, with 6 bases between. This CDR3 is built from 13 residues. The V gene's germline CDR1 is SGHTA and CDR2 FQGNSA. Written as DNA, the CDR3 is TGTGCCAGCAGCTTGGGGGACTCCTACGAGCAGTACTTC. Translating it yields CASSLGDSYEQYF.

This clonotype was detected only a few times. The rearrangement uses TRBV19 and TRBJ2-1; 8 positions match TRBD1. Germline V lookup: CDR1 LNHDA, CDR2 SQIVND (reference sequence). This CDR3 comprises 15 residues. Trimming at V came to 4 bases and at J to 2 bases, leaving 4 bases not matched to a gene. The CDR3 here is CASSTPGQAYNEQFF. The DNA for the CDR3 is TGTGCCAGTAGTACTCCGGGACAGGCCTACAATGAGCAGTTCTTC.

The table lists this clonotype with a few counts. The J gene is TRBJ1-1, the V gene TRBV12-3 or TRBV12-4, with a weak D call TRBD1 (6 bases). This CDR3 has 14 amino acids. Trimming left V 3 bases short and J 0 bases short, with 8 bases between. The DNA for the CDR3 is TGTGCCAGCAGTTTCAGGACAGTGAACACTGAAGCTTTCTTT. Encoded protein: CASSFRTVNTEAFF.